The 9 T cell receptor beta chains in this list originate from one sample, sequenced in a study of T cell clones after liver transplantation. Libraries were prepared by immunoSEQ multiplex PCR; TCRdb keeps only in-frame clonotypes and omits some of them. The table records more than 95,000 clones, approximately 78% of them present only once. Material: CD4+ T cells from blood, obtained before liver transplant. These receptor sequences come from a human donor who received a liver transplant.

V gene TRBV7-2 combines with J gene TRBJ2-1; TRBD2 is a possible D gene (5 bases). The CDR3 has 15 residues. V lost 2 bases, J lost 2 bases, and 10 bases lay in between. CDR1 and CDR2 from the germline V gene are SGHTA and FQGNSA. CDR3 nucleotides: TGTGCCAGCAGCTTATCGGCCGGGACCTACAATGAGCAGTTCTTC. It specifies CASSLSAGTYNEQFF.

The chain combines TRBV6-1 with TRBJ2-7; TRBD1 or TRBD2 may be the D gene (5 bases each). V gave up 5 bases and J gave up 0 bases, with 14 bases separating them. Germline assignment: CDR1 MNHNS and CDR2 SASEGT. This CDR3 has 15 amino acids. CDR3 loop: CASSNQGPGSYEQYF. The CDR3, as DNA: TGTGCCAGCAGTAACCAGGGACCGGGCTCCTACGAGCAGTACTTC.

The V gene is TRBV27, the J gene TRBJ1-2; D unresolved. V dropped 0 bases and J dropped 1 base, with 6 bases sitting between them. The CDR3 is 14 amino acids. CDR1 and CDR2 (germline): MNHEY, SMNVEV (reference sequence). CDR3 loop: CASSLSGNNYGYTF. The CDR3 DNA reads TGTGCCAGCAGTTTATCGGGCAATAACTATGGCTACACCTTC.

CDR3 residues: CASSDRVDQPQHF. The DNA for the CDR3 is TGTGCCAGTAGCGACAGGGTGGATCAGCCCCAGCATTTT. The chain is built from TRBV19 and TRBJ1-5; 7 bases fit TRBD1. Germline-derived CDR1 and CDR2 are LNHDA and SQIVND (reference sequence). J lost 5 bases, V lost 6 bases, and 4 bases had no gene match. The CDR3 runs to 13 residues.

The rearrangement uses TRBV7-2 and TRBJ1-3, with D possibly matching TRBD1 (6 bases). With 2 bases removed from V and 4 bases from J, the gap between germline ends came to 12 bases. Germline values: CDR1 SGHTA, CDR2 FQGNSA. The length of the CDR3 is 15 residues. The CDR3 loop reads CASSLQGLRGNTIYF. The DNA for the CDR3 is TGTGCCAGCAGCTTACAGGGGCTTAGGGGAAACACCATATATTTT.

The rearrangement uses TRBV7-9 and TRBJ2-5, with 8 bases matching TRBD1. The CDR3 is made up of 15 amino acids. V shed 5 bases, J shed 3 bases, and the junction held 8 bases outside the gene matches. Germline V lookup: CDR1 SEHNR, CDR2 FQNEAQ (reference sequence). The CDR3 is CASSPGQGGKETQYF. The CDR3 DNA follows: TGTGCCAGCAGCCCCGGACAGGGCGGTAAAGAGACCCAGTACTTC.

The chain combines TRBV5-1 with TRBJ2-1; D is ambiguous. Germline loops: CDR1 SGHRS, CDR2 YFSETQ. The CDR3 consists of 14 residues. The V gene lost 0 bases and the J gene lost 9 bases, with 13 bases spanning the gap. CDR3 bases: TGCGCCAGCAGCTTGGCTTACGCGGATCGTGAGCAGTTCTTC. This gives the protein CASSLAYADREQFF.

This rearrangement joins TRBV5-1 to TRBJ2-2, with 9 bases that match TRBD2. The J segment lost 2 bases and the V segment lost 1 base, leaving 9 bases of the junction unmatched. The CDR3 extends over 18 amino acids. CDR1 SGHRS and CDR2 YFSETQ come from the germline V gene. CDR3 in amino acids: CASSLRAGTSLNTGELFF. CDR3 nucleotide sequence: TGCGCCAGCAGCTTGAGGGCCGGGACTAGCTTAAACACCGGGGAGCTGTTTTTT.

The chain employs TRBV5-1 and TRBJ2-7; 7 bases match TRBD1. This CDR3 has 16 amino acids. The V segment lost 3 bases and the J segment 2 bases; nucleotides outside the gene matches: 11. Germline assignment: CDR1 SGHRS and CDR2 YFSETQ. The CDR3 region is CASSSPPGDSAYEQYF. Here the CDR3 DNA reads TGCGCCAGCAGCTCCCCCCCTGGGGACAGCGCCTACGAGCAGTACTTC. Variable domain in full (rest from reference TRBV5-1 and TRBJ2-7): KAGVTQTPRYLIKTRGQQVTLSCSPISGHRSVSWYQQTPGQGLQFLFEYFSETQRNKGNFPGRFSGRQFSNSRSEMNVSTLELGDSALYLCASSSPPGDSAYEQYFGPGTRLTVT.